The rows below give T cell receptor beta chains drawn from one sample of a study of blood T cell repertoires in COVID-19. The assay was immunoSEQ multiplex PCR, and TCRdb's table has in-frame clones only and misses some. The table has about 260,000 clones, roughly 90% seen once. Input material: peripheral blood. The receptors originated from a man under 40 with active or convalescent COVID-19. Both conserved end residues are part of each CDR3. D genes are given only for firm matches. Some rows have no size entry. The others give once, few or many, or a class for an expanded clone.

V	D	size	J	CDR3	DNA
TRBV7-9	TRBD1	.	TRBJ1-6	CASSTTGEGTSPLHF	TGTGCCAGCAGCACAACAGGGGAAGGTACTTCACCCCTCCACTTT
TRBV7-6	.	.	TRBJ2-1	CASSSQTVVEGTNEQFF	TGTGCCAGCAGCTCACAGACTGTGGTAGAGGGAACCAATGAGCAGTTCTTC
TRBV4-1	TRBD1	.	TRBJ1-6	CASSQDERGRYNSPLHF	TGCGCCAGCAGCCAAGATGAGAGGGGGCGGTATAATTCACCCCTCCACTTT
TRBV4-3	.	.	TRBJ2-3	CASSQDGEDGTDTQYF	TGCGCCAGCAGCCAAGATGGCGAGGATGGCACAGATACGCAGTATTTT
TRBV3-1/TRBV3-2	TRBD2	.	TRBJ2-7	CASSPTSGGPYEQYF	TGTGCCAGCAGTCCCACTAGCGGGGGGCCCTACGAGCAGTACTTC
TRBV2	.	few	TRBJ2-3	CASGVGLTSTDTQYF	TGTGCCAGCGGGGTGGGACTTACTAGCACAGATACGCAGTATTTT
TRBV27	.	.	TRBJ1-1	CASSLGRWTEAFF	TGTGCCAGCAGTTTAGGTCGGTGGACTGAAGCTTTCTTT
TRBV13	.	.	TRBJ1-2	CASSLIDLNYGYTF	TGTGCCAGCAGCCTGATCGACTTGAACTATGGCTACACCTTC
TRBV5-1	.	.	TRBJ1-5	CASSFTSDQPQHF	TGCGCCAGCAGTTTTACTAGCGATCAGCCCCAGCATTTT
TRBV10-1	.	.	TRBJ2-2	CASSDRGTNTGELFF	TGCGCCAGCAGTGATCGGGGGACTAACACCGGGGAGCTGTTTTTT
TRBV21-1	.	.	TRBJ1-4	CASRGADRKKLFF	TGTGCCAGCCGCGGGGCGGATAGAAAAAAACTGTTTTTT
TRBV6-5	.	.	TRBJ1-1	CASSYARENTEAFF	TGTGCCAGCAGTTACGCCAGGGAGAACACTGAAGCTTTCTTT
TRBV7-2	.	.	TRBJ1-3	CASSLPARLGNTIYF	TGTGCCAGCAGCTTACCGGCGCGGCTTGGAAACACCATATATTTT
TRBV10-2	.	.	TRBJ1-5	CASSLGRNQPQHF	TGCGCCAGCAGCCTGGGGCGCAATCAGCCCCAGCATTTT
TRBV7-6	.	.	TRBJ1-4	CASSLEQATNEKLFF	TGTGCCAGCAGCTTAGAGCAGGCAACTAATGAAAAACTGTTTTTT
TRBV9	TRBD1	once	TRBJ1-1	CASSALHRGGTEAFF	TGTGCCAGCAGTGCCTTACACAGGGGGGGCACTGAAGCTTTCTTT
TRBV20-1	.	.	TRBJ1-5	CSASPLGGGQPQHF	TGCAGTGCTAGTCCCCTAGGGGGGGGTCAGCCCCAGCATTTT
TRBV9	TRBD1	.	TRBJ2-5	CASSVGQGGETQYF	TGTGCCAGCAGCGTGGGACAGGGAGGGGAGACCCAGTACTTC
TRBV7-2	.	.	TRBJ2-1	CASSLMRAGANNEQFF	TGTGCCAGCAGCCTCATGCGGGCGGGGGCGAACAATGAGCAGTTCTTC
TRBV29-1	.	.	TRBJ2-4	CSVGGLTQNIQYF	TGCAGCGTTGGGGGCTTGACCCAAAACATTCAGTACTTC
TRBV13	.	.	TRBJ1-5	CASSPPRGANPPNQPQHF	TGTGCCAGCAGCCCGCCCCGGGGGGCAAATCCCCCAAATCAGCCCCAGCATTTT
TRBV11-2	.	.	TRBJ2-5	CASSFSARVRSQETQYF	TGTGCCAGCAGCTTTAGTGCTCGGGTGCGCTCCCAAGAGACCCAGTACTTC
TRBV7-7	TRBD2	.	TRBJ2-2	CASSLVAERGPSNTGELFF	TGTGCCAGCAGCTTAGTAGCTGAGCGGGGTCCATCGAACACCGGGGAGCTGTTTTTT
TRBV19	.	.	TRBJ1-1	CASSTGLMNTEAFF	TGTGCCAGTAGTACTGGACTGATGAACACTGAAGCTTTCTTT
TRBV19	.	.	TRBJ1-3	CASSEDISSGNTIYF	TGTGCCAGTAGCGAAGACATTAGCTCTGGAAACACCATATATTTT
TRBV12-2	.	.	TRBJ1-4	CASRLTADGINEKLFF	TGTGCAAGTCGCTTGACCGCGGACGGGATTAATGAAAAACTGTTTTTT
TRBV7-9	TRBD2	.	TRBJ2-1	CASSSGLAEEQFF	TGTGCCAGCAGCTCGGGACTAGCTGAAGAGCAGTTCTTC
TRBV2	TRBD1	.	TRBJ2-1	CASTAAGRRTGETHNEQFF	TGTGCCAGCACCGCAGCGGGGCGGAGGACAGGGGAGACCCACAATGAGCAGTTCTTC
TRBV7-8	.	once	TRBJ2-7	CASSLLTSSYEQYF	TGTGCCAGCAGCTTATTAACGAGCTCCTACGAGCAGTACTTC
TRBV6-5	TRBD1	once	TRBJ1-5	CASRSGGHNQPQHF	TGTGCCAGCAGATCAGGGGGCCACAATCAGCCCCAGCATTTT
TRBV5-4	.	.	TRBJ1-1	CASSPGGYRANTEAFF	TGTGCCAGCAGCCCCGGGGGATATAGGGCTAACACTGAAGCTTTCTTT
TRBV10-3	TRBD1	once	TRBJ1-1	CAISRQGSGNTEAFF	TGTGCCATCAGCCGACAGGGGAGCGGGAACACTGAAGCTTTCTTT
TRBV2	TRBD1	.	TRBJ1-1	CASSEHLTGVSEAFF	TGTGCCAGCAGTGAGCATTTAACAGGGGTCTCTGAAGCTTTCTTT
TRBV7-9	.	few	TRBJ2-7	CASSPSSDEQYF	TGTGCCAGCAGCCCGTCCAGCGACGAGCAGTACTTC
TRBV4-1	.	.	TRBJ2-5	CASSRQEEGETQYF	TGCGCCAGCAGCCGTCAGGAGGAGGGGGAGACCCAGTACTTC
TRBV15	TRBD1	.	TRBJ2-7	CATTDRTGGFHEQYF	TGTGCCACTACCGACCGGACAGGGGGCTTTCACGAGCAGTACTTC
TRBV9	TRBD2	.	TRBJ2-3	CASSPGLAGGQTDTQYF	TGTGCCAGCAGCCCGGGACTAGCGGGGGGGCAGACAGATACGCAGTATTTT
TRBV11-2	TRBD1	.	TRBJ2-3	CASSLSGDRADTQYF	TGTGCCAGCAGCTTGTCCGGGGACAGGGCAGATACGCAGTATTTT
TRBV6-5	.	.	TRBJ1-5	CASSSSGAQPQHF	TGTGCCAGCAGTTCCTCTGGGGCTCAGCCCCAGCATTTT
TRBV30	.	.	TRBJ1-1	CAWNPGGGPNTEAFF	TGTGCCTGGAACCCCGGGGGGGGCCCGAACACTGAAGCTTTCTTT
TRBV15	.	few	TRBJ2-1	CATSLRGGLPSYNEQFF	TGTGCCACCAGTTTGCGGGGCGGATTACCCTCCTACAATGAGCAGTTCTTC
TRBV25-1	.	.	TRBJ2-7	CASSDRSYEQYF	TGTGCCAGCAGTGACAGGTCCTACGAGCAGTACTTC
TRBV2	TRBD2	.	TRBJ2-1	CASSYLAATEFF	TGTGCCAGCAGTTACCTAGCGGCCACGGAGTTCTTC
TRBV6-5	TRBD1	.	TRBJ1-2	CASSIKGQIYGYTF	TGTGCCAGCTCTATTAAGGGACAGATCTATGGCTACACCTTC
TRBV19	.	.	TRBJ1-4	CASSNTLTAIATNEKLFF	TGTGCCAGTAGTAATACCTTGACAGCTATAGCAACTAATGAAAAACTGTTTTTT
TRBV6-4	TRBD1	.	TRBJ1-2	CASSDVAGGALGGYTF	TGTGCCAGCAGTGACGTGGCAGGGGGCGCCTTGGGTGGCTACACCTTC
TRBV2	TRBD1	.	TRBJ1-2	CASSEAGTGAGYTF	TGTGCCAGCAGTGAAGCGGGGACAGGGGCTGGCTACACCTTC